These 25 T cell receptor beta chains originate from one sample sequenced in a study of PD-1 blockade in classical Hodgkin lymphoma. Time point noted: cycle 4 day 1 (C4D1), after less than 7 weeks of nivolumab. The patients all showed relapse after autologous stem cell transplantation, while their brentuximab vedotin exposure varied. CD4+ T cells were purified from thawed PBMCs by magnetic negative selection. This table comes from immunoSEQ multiplex PCR, and its TCRdb copy is limited to in-frame clones, with some not included. Here the sample spans over 1,500 clones, approximately 86% being singletons. This material consisted of CD4+ T cells from blood, taken before the fourth cycle of nivolumab. The receptors originated from a human donor with classical Hodgkin lymphoma.

The chain has TRBV28 and TRBJ1-5; no clear D. CDR3 size: 12 residues. Trimming removed 10 bases from V and 5 bases from J, with 12 bases in between. CDR1 is MDHEN, CDR2 SYDVKM, per germline. The CDR3 coding sequence is TGTGCCACCCAACATGGGGATCAGCCCCAGCATTTT. This encodes CATQHGDQPQHF.

This chain links TRBV7-9 with TRBJ1-6; possible D gene TRBD1, 6 bases. This CDR3 spans 17 amino acids. V was trimmed by 1 base and J by 9 bases, leaving 19 bases between them. Germline assignment: CDR1 SEHNR and CDR2 FQNEAQ (reference sequence). The CDR3 region is CASSLVTGFQFFSPLHF. For the CDR3, the DNA is TGTGCCAGCAGCTTAGTCACAGGGTTCCAATTTTTTTCACCCCTCCACTTT.

This clone has a single count. The V call is TRBV14, the J call TRBJ1-5; D perhaps matches TRBD1 (5 bases). V was clipped by 1 base and J by 5 bases, with 12 bases between them. The CDR3 spans 15 residues. Germline V gives CDR1 SGHDN, CDR2 FVKESK. CDR3 loop: CASSQVAGQDQPQHF. CDR3 in DNA: TGTGCCAGCAGCCAAGTTGCAGGGCAGGATCAGCCCCAGCATTTT.

DNA for the CDR3: TGTGCCAGCAGCATTAGCGGGAGTTCAGCAGATACGCAGTATTTT. Protein: CASSISGSSADTQYF. The gene calls are TRBV7-6 and TRBJ2-3; TRBD2 matches at 9 bases. V lost 5 bases, J lost 4 bases, and 7 bases stayed unmatched. Germline CDR1 SGHVS, CDR2 FNYEAQ. The CDR3 runs to 15 residues.

This clone occurred once. The chain joins TRBV19 to TRBJ2-1; D is unresolved. This CDR3 spans 13 amino acids. Germline assignment: CDR1 LNHDA and CDR2 SQIVND (reference sequence). The germline V and J ends were trimmed by 6 bases and 1 base, with 7 bases remaining between them. This CDR3 is CASSPRSYNEQFF. CDR3 in DNA: TGTGCCAGTAGCCCTAGATCCTACAATGAGCAGTTCTTC. Full variable domain (missing parts from reference TRBV19 and TRBJ2-1): DGGITQSPKYLFRKEGQNVTLSCEQNLNHDAMYWYRQDPGQGLRLIYYSQIVNDFQKGDIAEGYSVSREKKESFPLTVTSAQKNPTAFYLCASSPRSYNEQFFGPGTRLTVL.

This clone was counted once. The genes are TRBV6-5 and TRBJ2-1; D may correspond to TRBD1 or TRBD2 (5 bases each). This CDR3 region has 13 residues. The germline V and J ends were trimmed by 6 bases and 5 bases, with 11 bases remaining between them. The germline CDR1 and CDR2 sequences are MNHEY and SVGAGI. The CDR3 sequence is CASRLRDHNEQFF. CDR3 DNA sequence: TGTGCCAGCAGGCTCCGGGACCACAATGAGCAGTTCTTC.

The chain is built from TRBV9 and TRBJ2-5; 10 bases line up with TRBD2. The CDR3 is made up of 15 amino acids. Germline CDR1 is SGDLS and CDR2 is YYNGEE. Trimming at V came to 0 bases and at J to 4 bases, leaving 3 bases not matched to a gene. The CDR3 is CASSVGSGGTETQYF. In DNA, the CDR3 is TGTGCCAGCAGCGTAGGTAGCGGGGGGACAGAGACCCAGTACTTC.

The chain joins TRBV4-2 to TRBJ1-2; tentatively, D is TRBD1 (5 bases). V lost 1 base and J lost 3, with 15 bases in between. Germline CDR1 is LGHNA and CDR2 is YNFKEQ. This CDR3 has 16 amino acids. CDR3 coding DNA: TGTGCCAGCAGCCAAGTAGGTGTAGGGGTCGACTATGGCTACACCTTC. Its translation: CASSQVGVGVDYGYTF.

The gene calls are TRBV18 and TRBJ1-1; 8 bases map to TRBD1. The CDR3 is made up of 16 amino acids. From germline, CDR1 is KGHSH and CDR2 LQKENI. J was trimmed by 5 bases and V by 3 bases; bases with no gene match: 11. CDR3 sequence (DNA): TGTGCCAGCTCACCGCCTAGGACAGGGCAAGGAACTGAAGCTTTCTTT. Its protein product is CASSPPRTGQGTEAFF. Drawing the rest from reference TRBV18 and TRBJ1-1, the complete variable domain is NAGVMQNPRHLVRRRGQEARLRCSPMKGHSHVYWYRQLPEEGLKFMVYLQKENIIDESGMPKERFSAEFPKEGPSILRIQQVVRGDSAAYFCASSPPRTGQGTEAFFGQGTRLTVV.

Comments on this clone: Germline and junction disagree at one end, which may indicate a read error. V usage is TRBV5-6 and J usage is TRBJ2-7, with TRBD2 matching 11 bases. Germline values: CDR1 SGHDT, CDR2 YYEEEE. CDR3 length: 13 amino acids. Here the CDR3 DNA reads TGTGCCAGCAGCCTCGTTAGCGGGAGGGCCCAGGTTTTC. Translating it yields CASSLVSGRAQVF.

This rearrangement joins TRBV14 to TRBJ2-1, with D unresolved. The CDR3 sequence is 19 residues long. V was shortened by 0 bases and J by 2 bases, with 20 bases between the two germline ends. Germline V gives CDR1 SGHDN, CDR2 FVKESK. The CDR3, as DNA: TGTGCCAGCAGCCAAGACTTCCGGCCCGGGCGGCCTACCTACAATGAGCAGTTCTTC. It encodes CASSQDFRPGRPTYNEQFF.

The rearrangement links TRBV5-1 to TRBJ1-2, with TRBD1 matching over 9 bases. Germline assignment: CDR1 SGHRS and CDR2 YFSETQ. The CDR3 extends over 14 amino acids. Trimming took 0 bases from V and 3 from J; bases not matched to a gene: 0. CDR3 nucleotide sequence: TGCGCCAGCAGCTTGGGACAGGGGGACTATGGCTACACCTTC. It is translated as CASSLGQGDYGYTF.

The rearrangement links TRBV19 to TRBJ1-5; 9 positions match TRBD1. Germline CDR1 LNHDA, CDR2 SQIVND (reference sequence). Trimming cost V 5 bases and J 7 bases; bases outside gene matches: 3. The CDR3 is 13 residues long. As DNA, the CDR3 is TGTGCCAGTAGTGGGGACAGGGCCCAGCCCCAGCATTTT. This translates into CASSGDRAQPQHF.

V and J are TRBV30 and TRBJ1-4; D is unresolved. Trimming cost V 6 bases and J 0 bases, with 11 bases left between them. The V gene's germline CDR1 is GTSNPN and CDR2 SVGIG (reference sequence). CDR3 length: 14 residues. This CDR3 reads CACDRGPTNEKLFF. As DNA, the CDR3 is TGTGCCTGCGACCGAGGGCCAACTAATGAAAAACTGTTTTTT.

This clone has only one observation. The V gene is TRBV14, the J gene TRBJ2-7, with D tentatively TRBD1 (5 bases). Trimming pared 4 bases from V and 4 bases from J, leaving 14 bases between. Germline CDR1 and CDR2: SGHDN and FVKESK. The CDR3 loop spans 14 amino acids. Here the CDR3 reads CASSREAGSYEQYF. The CDR3, as DNA: TGTGCCAGCAGCCGAGAGGCAGGGTCGTACGAGCAGTACTTC.

The CDR3 here is CASSLETIGNTIYF. The CDR3 bases are TGCGCCAGCAGCTTGGAAACAATTGGAAACACCATATATTTT. The rearrangement uses TRBV5-1 and TRBJ1-3; D is uncertain. Germline V gives CDR1 SGHRS, CDR2 YFSETQ. The V and J ends lost 0 bases and 3 bases respectively, with 7 bases between them. The CDR3 is made up of 14 amino acids.

V usage is TRBV30 and J usage is TRBJ2-2; D is possibly TRBD1 (5 bases). CDR1 and CDR2 (germline): GTSNPN, SVGIG (reference sequence). V shed 5 bases and J shed 0 bases, with 13 bases lying between them. This CDR3 is built from 15 residues. CDR3 sequence: CAWALDSTNTGELFF. CDR3 DNA sequence: TGTGCCTGGGCTCTAGACAGCACGAACACCGGGGAGCTGTTTTTT. The full variable domain, its missing parts supplied by reference TRBV30 and TRBJ2-2, is SQTIHQWPATLVQPVGSPLSLECTVEGTSNPNLYWYRQAAGRGLQLLFYSVGIGQISSEVPQNLSASRPQDRQFILSSKKLLLSDSGFYLCAWALDSTNTGELFFGEGSRLTVL.

The chain joins TRBV18 to TRBJ1-2, with a possible D match to TRBD1 (5 bases). Trimming took off 5 bases at V and 5 bases at J, with 15 bases between the two ends. CDR3 length: 14 residues. Looked up from germline, CDR1 is KGHSH and CDR2 is LQKENI. CDR3 loop: CASSNTETDYGYTF. The CDR3 DNA reads TGTGCCAGCTCAAATACAGAGACAGATTATGGCTACACCTTC.

The rearrangement links TRBV18 to TRBJ2-4; TRBD1 agrees at 10 bases. V shed 6 bases, J shed 1 base, and the junction held 12 bases outside the gene matches. CDR3 size: 18 residues. Germline CDR1 KGHSH, CDR2 LQKENI. Here the CDR3 DNA reads TGTGCCAGCTCCCCGGGACAGGGGACTTTTTGGGCCAAAAACATTCAGTACTTC. Translated: CASSPGQGTFWAKNIQYF.

In its sample, this clone was seen a few times. The chain uses TRBV19 and TRBJ2-2; D is ambiguous. Deletions cut 4 bases from V and 5 bases from J, with 8 bases between. Germline CDR1 is LNHDA and CDR2 is SQIVND (reference sequence). The CDR3 totals 13 residues. CDR3 region: CASSTQETGELFF. The CDR3 DNA sequence: TGTGCCAGTAGTACCCAAGAGACCGGGGAGCTGTTTTTT.

CDR3 amino acids: CASSLGARTSGQQFF. The CDR3 DNA sequence: TGTGCCAGCAGCTTAGGTGCTAGGACTAGCGGACAGCAGTTCTTC. This rearrangement joins TRBV11-2 to TRBJ2-1; 10 nucleotides align to TRBD2. This CDR3 comprises 15 residues. Unmatched junction bases numbered 8, after V lost 1 base and J lost 11 bases. Germline CDR1 and CDR2: SGHAT and FQNNGV. The full variable domain, with the rest looked up from reference TRBV11-2 and TRBJ2-1, is EAGVAQSPRYKIIEKRQSVAFWCNPISGHATLYWYQQILGQGPKLLIQFQNNGVVDDSQLPKDRFSAERLKGVDSTLKIQPAKLEDSAVYLCASSLGARTSGQQFFGPGTRLTVL.

The V and J genes are TRBV6-6 and TRBJ2-5; no clear D gene. The germline gives CDR1 MNHNY, CDR2 SVGAGI (reference sequence). Between the trimmed V and J ends, which lost 2 bases and 1 base, there was a span of 11 bases. CDR3 size: 15 residues. The CDR3 DNA sequence: TGTGCCAGCAGTTACCAGTCTCCGGTCCAAGAGACCCAGTACTTC. This codes for CASSYQSPVQETQYF.

J is TRBJ1-2 and V is TRBV19, with 8 bases fitting TRBD1. Trimming took 4 bases from V and 2 from J; bases not matched to a gene: 15. The CDR3 consists of 18 residues. From germline, CDR1 is LNHDA and CDR2 SQIVND (reference sequence). The CDR3 is CASSTLFSVDRANYGYTF. CDR3 in DNA: TGTGCCAGTAGTACCTTATTTTCGGTGGACAGGGCGAACTATGGCTACACCTTC.

The rearrangement links TRBV5-1 to TRBJ1-1; D ambiguous. CDR1 is SGHRS, CDR2 YFSETQ, per germline. V was clipped by 0 bases and J by 4 bases, with 7 bases between them. CDR3 length equals 13 residues. CDR3 sequence: CASSLGVGTEAFF. Here the CDR3 DNA reads TGCGCCAGCAGCTTGGGGGTGGGCACTGAAGCTTTCTTT.

V is TRBV2 and J is TRBJ1-6; 9 bases agree with TRBD1. CDR3 length equals 15 residues. Germline CDR1 and CDR2: SNHLY and FYNNEI. Germline trimming cut 8 bases from V and 8 bases from J; bases unmatched to any gene: 10. The CDR3 coding sequence is TGTGCCAGCCAAATACAGGGGGCGCGGGATTCACCCCTCCACTTT. Encoded protein: CASQIQGARDSPLHF.